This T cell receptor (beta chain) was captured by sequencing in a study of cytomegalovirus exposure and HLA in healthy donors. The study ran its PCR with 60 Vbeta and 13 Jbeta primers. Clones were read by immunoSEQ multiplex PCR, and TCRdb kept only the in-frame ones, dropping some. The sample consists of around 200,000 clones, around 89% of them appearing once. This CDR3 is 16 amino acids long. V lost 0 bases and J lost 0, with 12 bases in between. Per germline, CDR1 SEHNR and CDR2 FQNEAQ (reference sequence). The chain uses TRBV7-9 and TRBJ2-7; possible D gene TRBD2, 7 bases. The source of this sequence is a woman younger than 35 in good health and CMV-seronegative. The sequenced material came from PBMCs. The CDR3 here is CASSLALRGPSYEQYF. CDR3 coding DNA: TGTGCCAGCAGCTTAGCCCTGCGGGGGCCCTCCTACGAGCAGTACTTC.